This T cell receptor beta chain was identified during a study of blood T cell repertoires in COVID-19. Study-level background: Samples of COVID-19 (acute and convalescent) were obtained from the United States, Italy and Spain. Sources were T cells, B-cell-depleted T cells, or PBMCs; the material itself was cDNA or gDNA.

The CDR3 is made up of 16 amino acids. After removal of 5 bases from V and 0 bases from J, the junction contained 8 bases not matched to a gene. Germline CDR1 SEHNR, CDR2 FQNEAQ (reference sequence). As handled by the study authors: How many nucleated cells were present was estimated from reference gene primer amplification. Sequenced by immunoSEQ multiplex PCR; TCRdb stores in-frame clones only, minus some. The DNA was the basis for D and trimming; V, J and clone size are from that table. The sample yields a few hundred thousand clones, 75% to 90% seen once. V usage is TRBV7-9 and J usage is TRBJ2-7, with 9 bases lining up with TRBD2. The sample comprised peripheral blood. This TCR derives from a woman aged 35 to 49 who had recovered from COVID-19. The CDR3 here is CASSPRASGVSYEQYF. CDR3 nucleotide sequence: TGTGCCAGCAGCCCGAGGGCTAGCGGGGTCTCCTACGAGCAGTACTTC.